The 17 T cell receptor beta chains listed next were all sequenced from one sample in a study of blood T cell repertoires in COVID-19. The assay was immunoSEQ multiplex PCR, and TCRdb's table has in-frame clones only and misses some. The repertoire has roughly 220,000 clones, 86% of them found once; the top ten carry about 4%. The sample consisted of PBMCs or T cells enriched from blood (not recorded which). The origin of the receptors is a woman aged 35 to 49 with acute COVID-19.

V usage is TRBV19 and J usage is TRBJ1-6, with D possibly TRBD1 on 5 matching bases. Trimming took 0 bases from V and 5 from J, leaving 17 bases between them. The CDR3 has 18 amino acids. The germline V gene encodes CDR1 LNHDA and CDR2 SQIVND (reference sequence). DNA of the CDR3: TGTGCCAGTAGTATAGATCAAGCAGGGATCACTGATAATTCACCCCTCCACTTT. Amino acid sequence: CASSIDQAGITDNSPLHF.

The chain links TRBV7-9 to TRBJ1-3; D call uncertain. V lost 1 base to trimming and J lost 0 bases, with 7 bases between them. The germline CDR1 and CDR2 sequences are SEHNR and FQNEAQ (reference sequence). The CDR3 loop spans 15 amino acids. The chain's CDR3 is CASSLVTSSGNTIYF. In DNA form, the CDR3 reads TGTGCCAGCAGCTTAGTTACAAGCTCTGGAAACACCATATATTTT.

The chain uses TRBV6-2 or TRBV6-3 and TRBJ1-2, with D uncertain. This CDR3 has 12 amino acids. The germline V and J ends were trimmed by 7 bases and 4 bases, with 10 bases remaining between them. The germline V gene encodes CDR1 MNHEY and CDR2 SVGEGT. The CDR3 sequence is CASTPGGYGYTF. CDR3 DNA sequence: TGTGCCAGCACCCCAGGAGGCTATGGCTACACCTTC.

This clone was recorded once. This sequence joins TRBV7-6 and TRBJ1-1; D perhaps matches TRBD1 (6 bases). Germline-derived CDR1 and CDR2 are SGHVS and FNYEAQ. CDR3 size: 15 residues. V gave up 1 base and J gave up 4 bases, with 13 bases separating them. Here the CDR3 DNA reads TGTGCCAGCAGCTTAGGAACAGGGTGGAGCACTGAAGCTTTCTTT. Its protein product is CASSLGTGWSTEAFF.

The genes are TRBV4-1 and TRBJ1-4; TRBD1 matches at 10 bases. The CDR3 extends over 12 amino acids. V was clipped by 6 bases and J by 8 bases; unmatched bases: 0. The V gene's germline CDR1 is MGHRA and CDR2 YSYEKL. The CDR3 spells CASRTGGEKLFF. As DNA, the CDR3 is TGCGCCAGCAGGACAGGGGGCGAAAAACTGTTTTTT.

This clone showed up just once. This chain connects TRBV5-5 to TRBJ1-1; 9 positions agree with TRBD1. This CDR3 is built from 14 residues. V gave up 4 bases and J gave up 2 bases; unmatched junction bases: 3. Per germline, CDR1 SGHKS and CDR2 YYEKEE (reference sequence). Here the CDR3 reads CASSRTGANTEAFF. Here the CDR3 DNA reads TGTGCCAGCAGCCGGACAGGGGCCAACACTGAAGCTTTCTTT. Using reference TRBV5-5 and TRBJ1-1 for the parts outside the CDR3, the full variable domain is DAGVTQSPTHLIKTRGQQVTLRCSPISGHKSVSWYQQVLGQGPQFIFQYYEKEERGRGNFPDRFSARQFPNYSSELNVNALLLGDSALYLCASSRTGANTEAFFGQGTRLTVV.

CDR3 coding DNA: TGTGCCAGTGTCAGAGGAGGCTCCTACAATGAGCAGTTCTTC. Amino acids: CASVRGGSYNEQFF. The chain joins TRBV7-2 to TRBJ2-1; D possibly corresponds to TRBD2 (5 bases). The germline V and J ends were trimmed by 9 bases and 0 bases, with 12 bases remaining between them. The CDR3 has 14 amino acids. Germline CDR1 and CDR2: SGHTA and FQGNSA.

In its sample, this clone was seen once. The chain recombines TRBV9 with TRBJ2-1; the D gene is possibly TRBD2 (5 bases). Deletions cut 0 bases from V and 4 bases from J, with 11 bases between. Germline CDR1 and CDR2: SGDLS and YYNGEE. The length of the CDR3 is 15 residues. CDR3: CASSVASLPYNEQFF. The CDR3 region has the DNA TGTGCCAGCAGCGTAGCTAGCCTGCCTTACAATGAGCAGTTCTTC. Full variable domain (rest looked up from reference TRBV9 and TRBJ2-1): DSGVTQTPKHLITATGQRVTLRCSPRSGDLSVYWYQQSLDQGLQFLIQYYNGEERAKGNILERFSAQQFPDLHSELNLSSLELGDSALYFCASSVASLPYNEQFFGPGTRLTVL.

V gene TRBV28 combines with J gene TRBJ2-7; a possible D gene is TRBD1 (6 bases). CDR1 and CDR2 (germline): MDHEN, SYDVKM. The CDR3 spans 13 residues. Trimming left V 2 bases short and J 4 bases short, with 9 bases between. The CDR3 loop is CASSLERGYEQYV. The CDR3 nucleotides read TGTGCCAGCAGTTTAGAGAGGGGGTACGAGCAGTACGTC.

This clone was seen only once. The CDR3 here is CAWRSGEGAVTEAFF. Here the CDR3 DNA reads TGTGCCTGGAGGTCGGGGGAAGGGGCGGTCACTGAAGCTTTCTTT. The V call is TRBV30, the J call TRBJ1-1, with D perhaps TRBD1 (5 bases). The CDR3 is 15 residues long. V lost 3 bases and J 4 bases, leaving 18 bases between the germline ends. Germline V gene sequence: CDR1 GTSNPN, CDR2 SVGIG (reference sequence).

The CDR3 sequence: CASSLGGTGSNYGYTF. The CDR3 coding sequence is TGTGCCAGCAGCTTGGGTGGGACAGGGAGTAACTATGGCTACACCTTC. The chain uses TRBV5-4 and TRBJ1-2; TRBD1 matches at 9 bases. The CDR3 runs to 16 residues. Losses at the gene ends were 0 bases for V and 1 base for J; bases not matched to a gene: 4. Germline V gene sequence: CDR1 SGHNT, CDR2 YYREEE (reference sequence).

The chain uses TRBV7-9 and TRBJ1-6; D perhaps matches TRBD1 (6 bases). Germline loops: CDR1 SEHNR, CDR2 FQNEAQ (reference sequence). The CDR3 totals 17 residues. Trimming stripped 5 bases from V and 4 bases from J, with 18 bases between. CDR3 DNA: TGTGCCAGCAGCCACCCTCGGGGGGCTCCTTATAATTCACCCCTCCACTTT. Protein: CASSHPRGAPYNSPLHF.

The chain carries TRBV15 and TRBJ2-1, with D possibly matching TRBD2 (6 bases). Per germline, CDR1 LNHNV and CDR2 YYDKDF (reference sequence). V lost 0 bases to trimming and J lost 8 bases, with 20 bases between them. The length of the CDR3 is 17 residues. CDR3 protein: CATSRDLRGAAWYEQFF. CDR3 nucleotide sequence: TGTGCCACCAGCAGAGATTTGCGGGGAGCGGCATGGTATGAGCAGTTCTTC. The full variable domain, completed using reference TRBV15 and TRBJ2-1, is DAMVIQNPRYQVTQFGKPVTLSCSQTLNHNVMYWYQQKSSQAPKLLFHYYDKDFNNEADTPDNFQSRRPNTSFCFLDIRSPGLGDTAMYLCATSRDLRGAAWYEQFFGPGTRLTVL.

V and J are TRBV2 and TRBJ1-1; no reliable D call. This CDR3 region has 14 residues. Germline V lookup: CDR1 SNHLY, CDR2 FYNNEI. The germline V and J ends were trimmed by 4 bases and 1 base, with 10 bases remaining between them. The CDR3 DNA reads as TGTGCCAGCAGTGGGGCAGAGTGGAACACTGAAGCTTTCTTT. Protein sequence: CASSGAEWNTEAFF. Combining the CDR3 with reference TRBV2 and TRBJ1-1 gives the whole variable domain EPEVTQTPSHQVTQMGQEVILRCVPISNHLYFYWYRQILGQKVEFLVSFYNNEISEKSEIFDDQFSVERPDGSNFTLKIRSTKLEDSAMYFCASSGAEWNTEAFFGQGTRLTVV.

This clone was observed a single time. V usage is TRBV5-4 and J usage is TRBJ2-1; TRBD1 matches 8 bases. Germline assignment: CDR1 SGHNT and CDR2 YYREEE (reference sequence). The CDR3 contains 15 residues. V shed 3 bases, J shed 4 bases, and the junction held 6 bases outside the gene matches. The CDR3 loop is CASSSDRENYNEQFF. The CDR3 nucleotides are TGTGCCAGCAGCTCGGACAGGGAAAATTACAATGAGCAGTTCTTC.

The count of this clone is one. V usage is TRBV2 and J usage is TRBJ1-1, with D maybe TRBD1 (6 bases). The V end lost 7 bases, the J end lost 0 bases, and 12 bases lay between the germline ends. This CDR3 is 14 amino acids long. Germline CDR1 is SNHLY and CDR2 is FYNNEI. CDR3: CASNGQTMNTEAFF. CDR3 DNA: TGTGCCAGCAATGGACAGACCATGAACACTGAAGCTTTCTTT.

This chain connects TRBV19 to TRBJ1-2; 7 bases are shared with TRBD1. Germline V gives CDR1 LNHDA, CDR2 SQIVND (reference sequence). Germline trimming cut 6 bases from V and 6 bases from J; bases unmatched to any gene: 7. The CDR3 runs 13 residues. CDR3 sequence reads: CASRSRGGNGYTF. DNA for the CDR3: TGTGCCAGTAGGAGTAGAGGGGGCAATGGCTACACCTTC.